This T cell receptor beta chain derives from a study of regulatory T cells in long-lasting Graves disease. General study points: Favored usage of TRBV28, TRBJ1-2 and TRBJ2-5 was recorded in persistent disease. Accuracy could have been hurt by small sample size.

Building the TCR beta libraries relied on iRepertoire HTBI primers, and CDR3 regions underwent Arm-PCR. Each CDR3 protein gets one entry after TCRdb re-called the multiplex PCR reads with MiXCR. The sample records 400,000 to 500,000 distinct CDR3 sequences, approximately 22% being singletons. Noted time point: persistent/refractory GD, antithyroid drugs over 5 years with positive TRAb. Researchers made the TCR library from RNA that was extracted from PBMCs. Patients came from an endocrinology department in Xi'an, China. This clonotype was observed a handful of times. Antigen: not known. The germline V gene encodes CDR1 SGHAT and CDR2 FQNNGV. V dropped 2 bases and J dropped 0 bases, with 14 bases sitting between them. The CDR3 covers 18 residues.

Material: peripheral blood mononuclear cells (PBMCs), obtained when the disease was refractory, from a patient treated with antithyroid drugs. V gene TRBV11-2 combines with J gene TRBJ2-6; the D is unclear. The receptor comes from a female donor with Graves disease. DNA of the CDR3: TGTGCCAGCAGCTTAACCTCCCAGGAGATCTCTGGGGCCAACGTCCTGACTTTC. Its translation is CASSLTSQEISGANVLTF.